The next 5 T cell receptor beta chains were all read from a single sample in a study of regulatory T cells in long-lasting Graves disease. Arm-PCR of CDR3 regions and iRepertoire HTBI primers were the basis on which TCR beta libraries were built. TCRdb re-called the multiplex PCR reads through MiXCR, storing one row per CDR3 protein. The sample includes about 660,000 distinct CDR3 sequences, roughly 30% of them seen just once. Time point described: persistent/refractory GD, antithyroid drugs over 5 years with positive TRAb. Extracted PBMC RNA gave rise to the TCR library. The sequencing here drew on peripheral blood mononuclear cells (PBMCs), taken when the disease was refractory, from a patient treated with antithyroid drugs. Receptors were obtained from a female donor with Graves disease.

The chain uses TRBV9 and TRBJ2-7; D possibly uses TRBD1 or TRBD2 (5 bases each). V was clipped by 0 bases and J by 2 bases, with 12 bases between them. The CDR3 contains 15 residues. Germline CDR1 reads SGDLS; CDR2 reads YYNGEE. The CDR3 protein is CASSVGGTPTYEQYF. DNA of the CDR3: TGTGCCAGCAGCGTAGGGGGGACGCCTACCTACGAGCAGTACTTC.

The chain links TRBV4-2 to TRBJ2-5; 7 positions match TRBD1. Trimming took 0 bases from V and 2 from J; bases not matched to a gene: 12. The CDR3 is made up of 18 amino acids. Germline V gene data show CDR1 as LGHNA and CDR2 as YNFKEQ. The CDR3 loop is CASSQDPNVGGGQETQYF. The CDR3 bases are TGTGCCAGCAGCCAAGACCCCAACGTAGGGGGCGGACAAGAGACCCAGTACTTC.

This clonotype was seen repeatedly, ten times or more. J is TRBJ1-2 and V is TRBV28, with a possible D match to TRBD1 (5 bases). The CDR3 runs to 16 residues. CDR1 and CDR2 from the germline V gene are MDHEN and SYDVKM. The V end lost 3 bases, the J end lost 6 bases, and 20 bases lay between the germline ends. The CDR3 coding sequence is TGTGCCAGCAGTTTGTCGGCTAAAGGGACGGGAGATGGCTACACCTTC. This sequence encodes CASSLSAKGTGDGYTF.

The J gene is TRBJ2-7, the V gene TRBV6-2 or TRBV6-3, with 8 bases aligning to TRBD1. Looked up from germline, CDR1 is MNHEY and CDR2 is SVGEGT. CDR3 length equals 14 residues. Trimming removed 8 bases from V and 2 bases from J; junction bases left unmatched: 8. The DNA for the CDR3 is TGTGCCAGCGGTGCCGGGACAGGTCCCTACGAGCAGTACTTC. Translating gives CASGAGTGPYEQYF.

There are many counts of this clonotype. This chain connects TRBV6-5 to TRBJ2-7; 13 bases are a match to TRBD2. The CDR3 sequence is 17 residues long. V trimming: 2 bases; J trimming: 6 bases; junction bases outside the gene matches: 10. Germline CDR1 and CDR2: MNHEY and SVGAGI. The CDR3 bases are TGTGCCAGCAGTTACAGCCAGCCGGGACTAGCGGGATTCGAGCAGTACTTC. It encodes CASSYSQPGLAGFEQYF.